The 21 T cell receptor beta chains below all came from one sample that was sequenced in a study of cytomegalovirus exposure and HLA in healthy donors. This table comes from immunoSEQ multiplex PCR, and its TCRdb copy is limited to in-frame clones, with some not included. The sample lists about 400,000 clones; about nine tenths were seen once. The sequenced material came from PBMCs. These receptors all stem from a woman aged 18-30 years in good health and CMV-seronegative.

This sequence joins TRBV6-5 and TRBJ2-5, with 7 bases that match TRBD1. CDR3 length equals 14 residues. Germline V gene data show CDR1 as MNHEY and CDR2 as SVGAGI. With 7 bases clipped from V and 7 bases from J, the junction kept 12 bases outside the gene matches. The DNA for the CDR3 is TGTGCCAGCAATCCACCCGGGACAGAAGGGACCCAGTACTTC. Its translation is CASNPPGTEGTQYF.

The V call is TRBV28, the J call TRBJ2-1; 13 bases fit TRBD2. Germline V gives CDR1 MDHEN, CDR2 SYDVKM. J lost 3 bases, V lost 4 bases, and 6 bases had no gene match. The length of the CDR3 is 17 residues. The CDR3 DNA reads as TGTGCCAGCAGTTCCCCCTGGACTAGCGGGAGCTACAATGAGCAGTTCTTC. Residues: CASSSPWTSGSYNEQFF.

This clone was recorded only once. An end of the junction differs from the germline gene, which may be a read error. This sequence joins TRBV19 and TRBJ1-5; 12 bases are shared with TRBD1. The CDR3 spans 17 residues. Germline values: CDR1 LNHDA, CDR2 SQIVND (reference sequence). The CDR3 protein is CASSIPPGTGGKQPQHF. The CDR3, as DNA: TGTGCCAGTAGTATCCCTCCCGGGACAGGGGGCAAACAGCCCCAGCATTTT.

The gene calls are TRBV15 and TRBJ2-3, with TRBD2 identical over 13 bases. Germline CDR1 and CDR2: LNHNV and YYDKDF (reference sequence). Germline trimming cut 2 bases from V and 0 bases from J; bases unmatched to any gene: 8. The CDR3 extends over 19 amino acids. The CDR3 DNA follows: TGTGCCACCAGCAGATGGACTAGCGGGGGCCTAATGAGCACAGATACGCAGTATTTT. Translated: CATSRWTSGGLMSTDTQYF. The entire variable domain, with the rest obtained from reference TRBV15 and TRBJ2-3, is as follows: DAMVIQNPRYQVTQFGKPVTLSCSQTLNHNVMYWYQQKSSQAPKLLFHYYDKDFNNEADTPDNFQSRRPNTSFCFLDIRSPGLGDTAMYLCATSRWTSGGLMSTDTQYFGPGTRLTVL.

This chain joins TRBV19 and TRBJ2-7; possible D gene TRBD2, 5 bases. The CDR3 consists of 15 residues. Germline values: CDR1 LNHDA, CDR2 SQIVND (reference sequence). Trimming removed 6 bases from V and 5 bases from J, with 20 bases in between. The CDR3 DNA reads TGTGCCAGTAGACTTACCGTCCGGGGTAACGACGAGCAGTACTTC. Protein product: CASRLTVRGNDEQYF.

The J gene is TRBJ2-2, the V gene TRBV4-1; no reliable D call. The CDR3 runs to 14 residues. V lost 2 bases and J lost 6, with 10 bases in between. Germline values: CDR1 MGHRA, CDR2 YSYEKL. The DNA of the CDR3 is TGCGCCAGCAGCCAACCCCTCACTTCCGGGGAGCTGTTTTTT. Amino acids: CASSQPLTSGELFF.

The V call is TRBV29-1, the J call TRBJ2-7; D might be TRBD2 (6 bases). CDR1 and CDR2 from the germline V gene are SQVTM and ANQGSEA. V lost 3 bases to trimming and J lost 7 bases, with 19 bases between them. This CDR3 spans 14 amino acids. DNA of the CDR3: TGCAGCGTTGATATAACGGGAGCGGCGAGGGAGCAGTACTTC. Translated: CSVDITGAAREQYF.

The rearrangement links TRBV19 to TRBJ2-7; 8 bases map to TRBD1. This CDR3 comprises 14 residues. Germline-derived CDR1 and CDR2 are LNHDA and SQIVND (reference sequence). V lost 5 bases to trimming and J lost 4 bases; unmatched junction nucleotides: 7. The CDR3 region is CASSSAGGYYEQYF. In DNA form, the CDR3 reads TGTGCCAGTAGTTCGGCAGGGGGCTATTACGAGCAGTACTTC.

This clone was seen at least ten times. This sequence joins TRBV9 and TRBJ2-3; D might be TRBD1 (5 bases). The CDR3 contains 15 residues. Between the trimmed V and J ends, which lost 2 bases and 1 base, there was a span of 11 bases. Germline V CDR1 and CDR2: SGDLS, YYNGEE. The CDR3 DNA follows: TGTGCCAGCAGCGTCCCCACAGGACGCACAGATACGCAGTATTTT. Residues: CASSVPTGRTDTQYF.

This clone was counted once. The genes are TRBV6-1 and TRBJ1-5; weak D call: TRBD1 (5 bases). The CDR3 contains 17 residues. CDR1 is MNHNS, CDR2 SASEGT, per germline. Between the trimmed V and J ends, which lost 4 bases and 0 bases, there was a span of 16 bases. Here the CDR3 reads CASSATRGGNSNQPQHF. CDR3 sequence (DNA): TGTGCCAGCAGTGCCACCCGGGGGGGAAATAGCAATCAGCCCCAGCATTTT.

DNA of the CDR3: TGTGCCAGCAGCGTAGCCAGGCTGAACACTGAAGCTTTCTTT. As protein: CASSVARLNTEAFF. This sequence joins TRBV9 and TRBJ1-1; D is uncertain. Germline loops: CDR1 SGDLS, CDR2 YYNGEE. CDR3 length equals 14 residues. The ends were cut back, 0 bases at V and 0 bases at J, with 6 bases in the middle.

V gene TRBV19 combines with J gene TRBJ2-7, with 8 bases that match TRBD1. Germline V gene data show CDR1 as LNHDA and CDR2 as SQIVND (reference sequence). The CDR3 extends over 13 amino acids. V shed 9 bases, J shed 2 bases, and the junction held 6 bases outside the gene matches. This CDR3 is CASPGTGTYEQYF. In nucleotides, the CDR3 is TGTGCCAGCCCCGGGACAGGAACCTACGAGCAGTACTTC.

The V gene is TRBV2, the J gene TRBJ2-1; 7 bases are shared with TRBD2. The V and J ends lost 5 bases and 9 bases, in that order; junction bases with no gene match: 4. Germline V gives CDR1 SNHLY, CDR2 FYNNEI. The CDR3 sequence is 12 residues long. CDR3 region: CASSPSGGEQFF. The CDR3 DNA sequence: TGTGCCAGCAGTCCTAGCGGTGGTGAGCAGTTCTTC.

The V call is TRBV6-4, the J call TRBJ1-4; 10 nucleotides line up with TRBD1. Unmatched junction bases numbered 6, after V lost 4 bases and J lost 7 bases. The CDR3 is 15 amino acids. From germline, CDR1 is MRHNA and CDR2 SNTAGT. CDR3 coding DNA: TGTGCCAGCAGTGGCGTAGGGACAGGGGTTGAAAAACTGTTTTTT. This sequence encodes CASSGVGTGVEKLFF.

The V gene is TRBV28, the J gene TRBJ2-1; possibly TRBD1 for D (6 bases). Trimming removed 5 bases at V and 4 bases at J, with 18 bases between. The V gene's germline CDR1 is MDHEN and CDR2 SYDVKM. The CDR3 covers 16 residues. The CDR3 reads CASSLQGTGAYNEQFF. In DNA, the CDR3 is TGTGCCAGCAGTCTACAGGGAACCGGGGCTTACAATGAGCAGTTCTTC.

The chain has TRBV5-1 and TRBJ2-5, with TRBD1 matching 7 bases. V gave up 4 bases and J gave up 4 bases; unmatched junction bases: 10. Germline V gives CDR1 SGHRS, CDR2 YFSETQ. This CDR3 comprises 15 residues. The CDR3 here is CASSPDRELRETQYF. In DNA, the CDR3 is TGCGCCAGCAGCCCTGACAGGGAACTCCGAGAGACCCAGTACTTC.

This clone showed up just once. The genes are TRBV5-1 and TRBJ1-2; 7 bases are a match to TRBD1. Per the germline V gene, CDR1 is SGHRS and CDR2 is YFSETQ. CDR3 length: 16 residues. The V and J ends lost 7 bases and 0 bases, in that order; junction bases with no gene match: 12. In DNA, the CDR3 is TGCGCCAGCCACCGGGACAGCACCGAAACTAACTATGGCTACACCTTC. Translated: CASHRDSTETNYGYTF. The full variable domain, with the rest looked up from reference TRBV5-1 and TRBJ1-2, is KAGVTQTPRYLIKTRGQQVTLSCSPISGHRSVSWYQQTPGQGLQFLFEYFSETQRNKGNFPGRFSGRQFSNSRSEMNVSTLELGDSALYLCASHRDSTETNYGYTFGSGTRLTVV.

The chain links TRBV7-2 to TRBJ2-7, with D possibly being TRBD2 (5 bases). The ends were cut back, 2 bases at V and 3 bases at J, with 14 bases in the middle. The CDR3 runs to 15 residues. Germline assignment: CDR1 SGHTA and CDR2 FQGNSA. The CDR3 DNA reads TGTGCCAGCAGCTTACTTTCTAGCAGGTACTACGAGCAGTACTTC. Amino acids: CASSLLSSRYYEQYF.

The J gene is TRBJ2-3, the V gene TRBV15, with 7 nucleotides matching TRBD1. This CDR3 has 15 amino acids. V gave up 5 bases and J gave up 3 bases; unmatched junction bases: 8. CDR1 LNHNV and CDR2 YYDKDF come from the germline V gene (reference sequence). Written as DNA, the CDR3 is TGTGCCACCAGCCGAAGGGACAGCCCAACAGATACGCAGTATTTT. This codes for CATSRRDSPTDTQYF.

This chain joins TRBV5-4 and TRBJ2-3; D not resolved. The CDR3 consists of 14 residues. V was cut by 2 bases and J by 6 bases, with 13 bases left in between. The germline CDR1 and CDR2 sequences are SGHNT and YYREEE (reference sequence). CDR3 loop: CASSLRLITDTQYF. The CDR3 DNA sequence: TGTGCCAGCAGCTTACGCCTAATCACGGATACGCAGTATTTT.

This rearrangement joins TRBV6-1 to TRBJ2-7; D is uncertain. Between the trimmed V and J ends, which lost 0 bases and 1 base, there was a span of 13 bases. The CDR3 runs to 16 residues. CDR1 is MNHNS, CDR2 SASEGT, per germline. The CDR3 spells CASSEASEEISYEQYF. CDR3 DNA: TGTGCCAGCAGTGAAGCTTCCGAGGAGATTTCCTACGAGCAGTACTTC.